The clone carrying this TCR beta chain occurred a few times. The sample is drawn from a study of response to subunit inactivated influenza vaccine. TCRdb re-analysed the RT-PCR reads in MiXCR, keeping a single row per CDR3 protein. The sample has some 550,000 distinct CDR3 sequences, roughly 25% seen once. Per germline, CDR1 MNHEY and CDR2 SMNVEV (reference sequence). Trimming removed 2 bases from V and 6 bases from J, with 12 bases in between. The CDR3 has 14 residues. This sample also appeared in a second study, on T cells expressing NK-cell markers. That work contributes: In generating TCR beta cDNA, 5'RACE template switching with UMIs was used. TCR beta repertoires came from sorted CD3+CD56+NKG2C+, CD3+CD56+NKG2C- and CD3+CD56-NKG2C+ T cells.

The clonotype was recovered from a man aged 45-65 years who received an inactivated influenza vaccine. This chain connects TRBV27 to TRBJ2-3; D might be TRBD2 (5 bases). The sequenced sample was CD4+ T cells sorted from PBMCs, obtained approximately 13 days after vaccination. This CDR3 is CASSLRSRTDTQYF. The CDR3 coding sequence is TGTGCCAGCAGTTTACGCTCCCGGACTGATACGCAGTATTTT.